These T cell receptor beta chains were read from a single sample in a study of CD8+ T cells in alopecia areata. Clones were read by immunoSEQ multiplex PCR, and TCRdb kept only the in-frame ones, dropping some. The repertoire holds fewer than 250,000 clones, 50% to 75% seen once, with 3.5% to 5% in the top ten. Sequencing was performed on CD4+ T cells sorted from blood, taken at week 4, from a patient treated with tofacitinib. The receptors shown here come from a human donor with alopecia areata. CDR3s include the opening cysteine and the closing phenylalanine or tryptophan. The order of the fields is J gene, V gene, CDR3 protein.

TRBJ2-1 | TRBV11-2 | CASSFLGTGGDEQFF
TRBJ1-2 | TRBV5-5 | CASSGGAVYGYTF
TRBJ2-1 | TRBV29-1 | CSVRVLAAGAYNEQFF
TRBJ1-1 | TRBV27 | CASSYQNRNTEAFF
TRBJ2-2 | TRBV6-5 | CASSYSFVDRELFF
TRBJ2-1 | TRBV5-4 | CASSGGTSGIAEQFF
TRBJ1-1 | TRBV25-1 | CASSESMNTEAFF
TRBJ2-1 | TRBV19 | CASSIPEQFF
TRBJ1-2 | TRBV7-2 | CASSSGARQGARGYTF
TRBJ1-6 | TRBV19 | CASSTYSFNSPLHF
TRBJ1-1 | TRBV2 | CASSEQGSMNTEAFF
TRBJ2-6 | TRBV6-5 | CASTSPGGANVLTF
TRBJ1-1 | TRBV18 | CASSPGGPRGAFF
TRBJ2-5 | TRBV6-1 | CAAVRETQYF